The 26 T cell receptor beta chains listed next were all sequenced from one sample in a study of cytotoxic CD8 clonotypes in ibrutinib-treated CLL. Sequenced by immunoSEQ multiplex PCR; TCRdb stores in-frame clones only, minus some. This sample yields approximately 23,000 clones, of which around 75% are seen a single time; about 7.2% belongs to the top ten. Sample: PBMCs, taken before ibrutinib treatment. Receptors originate from a human donor with chronic lymphocytic leukemia.

The chain couples TRBV6-6 to TRBJ2-3, with D possibly being TRBD2 (6 bases). Germline V gives CDR1 MNHNY, CDR2 SVGAGI (reference sequence). V was cut by 0 bases and J by 4 bases, with 8 bases left in between. The CDR3 has 14 residues. The chain's CDR3 is CASSYSRGADTQYF. Written as DNA, the CDR3 is TGTGCCAGCAGTTACTCCCGCGGGGCAGATACGCAGTATTTT.

The J gene is TRBJ2-3, the V gene TRBV30; maybe TRBD2 (5 bases). This CDR3 has 12 residues. CDR1 is GTSNPN, CDR2 SVGIG, per germline (reference sequence). V was cut by 3 bases and J by 8 bases, with 12 bases left in between. The CDR3 DNA reads as TGTGCCTGGAGCACGGGGTTGGGTACGCAGTATTTT. Residues: CAWSTGLGTQYF. The full variable domain, its missing parts supplied by reference TRBV30 and TRBJ2-3, is SQTIHQWPATLVQPVGSPLSLECTVEGTSNPNLYWYRQAAGRGLQLLFYSVGIGQISSEVPQNLSASRPQDRQFILSSKKLLLSDSGFYLCAWSTGLGTQYFGPGTRLTVL.

The chain joins TRBV5-6 to TRBJ2-7; 8 nucleotides line up with TRBD1. The CDR3 runs 14 residues. Germline V lookup: CDR1 SGHDT, CDR2 YYEEEE. V lost 6 bases, J lost 6 bases, and 11 bases stayed unmatched. The CDR3 protein is CASTLDPRGREQYF. The CDR3 nucleotides are TGTGCCAGCACATTAGACCCCAGGGGGCGCGAGCAGTACTTC.

This clone was observed a single time. The chain joins TRBV6-5 to TRBJ1-1, with no clear D. Between the trimmed V and J ends, which lost 2 bases and 9 bases, there was a span of 19 bases. This CDR3 spans 15 amino acids. The germline CDR1 and CDR2 sequences are MNHEY and SVGAGI. Here the CDR3 reads CASSYEGPPRVKAFF. The CDR3 DNA follows: TGTGCCAGCAGTTACGAAGGGCCGCCGCGGGTTAAAGCTTTCTTT.

V and J are TRBV7-9 and TRBJ2-7; D gene uncertain. This CDR3 is built from 15 residues. Germline CDR1 is SEHNR and CDR2 is FQNEAQ (reference sequence). V shed 1 base and J shed 0 bases, with 10 bases lying between them. The CDR3: CASSLVPASSYEQYF. The CDR3 bases are TGTGCCAGCAGCTTAGTTCCAGCATCCTCCTACGAGCAGTACTTC.

The V gene is TRBV9, the J gene TRBJ2-1, with a weak D call TRBD2 (5 bases). The CDR3 totals 12 residues. Germline CDR1 is SGDLS and CDR2 is YYNGEE. Deletions cut 3 bases from V and 9 bases from J, with 10 bases between. This CDR3 is CASSANRGEQFF. CDR3 coding DNA: TGTGCCAGCAGCGCTAATCGGGGTGAGCAGTTCTTC.

V and J are TRBV12-5 and TRBJ1-3; tentative D call: TRBD1 (5 bases). Germline CDR1 is LGHNT and CDR2 is FRNRAP. This CDR3 contains 18 residues. Trimming left V 2 bases short and J 1 base short, with 18 bases between. The CDR3 coding sequence is TGTGCTAGTGGTTTGCCCCTGGCAGGGAGACCGTCTGGAAACACCATATATTTT. The encoded protein is CASGLPLAGRPSGNTIYF.

The chain links TRBV30 to TRBJ1-2; TRBD1 is a possible D gene (6 bases). This CDR3 spans 12 amino acids. V was shortened by 1 base and J by 9 bases, with 12 bases between the two germline ends. In germline, CDR1 is GTSNPN, CDR2 SVGIG (reference sequence). CDR3 region: CAWSASTGRYTF. CDR3 coding DNA: TGTGCCTGGAGTGCCTCGACAGGCCGCTACACCTTC.

This clone has more than one count but fewer than ten. The V call is TRBV19, the J call TRBJ2-3; 7 nucleotides agree with TRBD2. Trimming took 8 bases from V and 4 from J; bases not matched to a gene: 6. The CDR3 loop spans 13 amino acids. Germline V gene data show CDR1 as LNHDA and CDR2 as SQIVND (reference sequence). The CDR3 sequence: CASGRDFSDTQYF. The CDR3 nucleotides read TGTGCCAGTGGGAGGGACTTCTCAGATACGCAGTATTTT.

The chain recombines TRBV11-2 with TRBJ1-4; D is unresolved. The CDR3 is made up of 12 amino acids. The ends were cut back, 0 bases at V and 17 bases at J, with 13 bases in the middle. Germline assignment: CDR1 SGHAT and CDR2 FQNNGV. The CDR3 DNA reads as TGTGCCAGCAGCTTAGATCGAAGGCAGGTATTTTTT. Its protein is CASSLDRRQVFF.

The rearrangement uses TRBV2 and TRBJ2-7, with D uncertain. Germline assignment: CDR1 SNHLY and CDR2 FYNNEI. Trimming cost V 3 bases and J 6 bases, with 15 bases left between them. This CDR3 is built from 14 residues. The CDR3 bases are TGTGCCAGCAGTGATAATAGGGCAATAGGCGAGCAGTACTTC. This codes for CASSDNRAIGEQYF. Combining the CDR3 with reference TRBV2 and TRBJ2-7 gives the whole variable domain EPEVTQTPSHQVTQMGQEVILRCVPISNHLYFYWYRQILGQKVEFLVSFYNNEISEKSEIFDDQFSVERPDGSNFTLKIRSTKLEDSAMYFCASSDNRAIGEQYFGPGTRLTVT.

This clone was detected a few times. This chain connects TRBV7-2 to TRBJ1-5; D is unresolved. The CDR3 extends over 14 amino acids. Germline CDR1 SGHTA, CDR2 FQGNSA. The V gene lost 1 base and the J gene lost 4 bases, with 8 bases spanning the gap. CDR3 sequence: CASSLEFRNQPQHF. The CDR3 DNA sequence: TGTGCCAGCAGCTTAGAGTTTCGGAATCAGCCCCAGCATTTT.

The rearrangement links TRBV9 to TRBJ2-3; D perhaps matches TRBD2 (6 bases). CDR3 length: 14 amino acids. Germline assignment: CDR1 SGDLS and CDR2 YYNGEE. Deletions cut 0 bases from V and 4 bases from J, with 9 bases between. The DNA of the CDR3 is TGTGCCAGCAGCGTAGCGGGACTGGCAGATACGCAGTATTTT. It is translated as CASSVAGLADTQYF.

This chain connects TRBV27 to TRBJ2-1; D uncertain. The CDR3 is 13 amino acids. V was pared by 6 bases and J by 7 bases, with 13 bases between. Per germline, CDR1 MNHEY and CDR2 SMNVEV (reference sequence). CDR3 amino acids: CASSSPAGNEQFF. The DNA of the CDR3 is TGTGCCAGCAGCTCTCCAGCCGGTAATGAGCAGTTCTTC.

The chain employs TRBV7-2 and TRBJ2-3, with TRBD2 matching 15 bases. This CDR3 spans 18 amino acids. From germline, CDR1 is SGHTA and CDR2 FQGNSA. V lost 5 bases and J lost 6; bases outside the gene matches: 12. The CDR3 DNA is TGTGCCAGCAGCCCCCGCGGTCGGACTAGCGGGGGGGAGGATACGCAGTATTTT. Translation: CASSPRGRTSGGEDTQYF.

The rearrangement joins TRBV9 to TRBJ2-7, with 14 nucleotides matching TRBD2. V was clipped by 3 bases and J by 5 bases; unmatched bases: 4. Per germline, CDR1 SGDLS and CDR2 YYNGEE. The CDR3 is made up of 15 amino acids. Here the CDR3 reads CASSEGLAGVDEQYF. The CDR3 nucleotides are TGTGCCAGCAGCGAGGGACTAGCGGGAGTTGACGAGCAGTACTTC.

The genes are TRBV19 and TRBJ2-5; 8 bases agree with TRBD2. The trim removed 6 bases at V and 2 bases at J, leaving 5 bases unmatched. Germline V gene data show CDR1 as LNHDA and CDR2 as SQIVND (reference sequence). The CDR3 is made up of 14 amino acids. CDR3 loop: CASRHTSGQETQYF. The CDR3 DNA reads as TGTGCCAGTAGGCATACTAGCGGACAAGAGACCCAGTACTTC. Supplemented by reference TRBV19 and TRBJ2-5, the full variable domain reads DGGITQSPKYLFRKEGQNVTLSCEQNLNHDAMYWYRQDPGQGLRLIYYSQIVNDFQKGDIAEGYSVSREKKESFPLTVTSAQKNPTAFYLCASRHTSGQETQYFGPGTRLLVL.

This clone has just one count. The chain joins TRBV19 to TRBJ2-1, with 9 positions matching TRBD1. This CDR3 is 14 amino acids long. V lost 7 bases and J lost 4; bases outside the gene matches: 5. Looked up from germline, CDR1 is LNHDA and CDR2 is SQIVND (reference sequence). In DNA, the CDR3 is TGTGCCAGTAAGGATGGGACAGGGTACAATGAGCAGTTCTTC. Amino acid sequence: CASKDGTGYNEQFF.

This clone was counted once. The chain links TRBV15 to TRBJ2-5; TRBD1 matches at 9 bases. The CDR3 consists of 15 residues. V was clipped by 1 base and J by 7 bases; unmatched bases: 7. Germline V gene sequence: CDR1 LNHNV, CDR2 YYDKDF (reference sequence). CDR3 amino acids: CATSRGSGTGWTQYF. CDR3 coding DNA: TGTGCCACCAGCAGAGGGTCCGGGACAGGGTGGACCCAGTACTTC.

This sequence joins TRBV30 and TRBJ2-3; 10 nucleotides agree with TRBD1. Trimming removed 6 bases from V and 4 bases from J; junction bases left unmatched: 10. The CDR3 totals 15 residues. CDR1 and CDR2 from the germline V gene are GTSNPN and SVGIG (reference sequence). In nucleotides, the CDR3 is TGTGCCTGTAAGACCGGGACAGGGGAGGCAGATACGCAGTATTTT. It translates to CACKTGTGEADTQYF.

The chain couples TRBV5-4 to TRBJ2-1; 9 nucleotides line up with TRBD1. The CDR3 consists of 16 residues. The junction had 5 bases not matched to a gene; V was cut back by 3 bases and J by 1 base. Germline CDR1 is SGHNT and CDR2 is YYREEE (reference sequence). The CDR3 here is CASSWTGTGSYNEQFF. Here the CDR3 DNA reads TGTGCCAGCAGCTGGACCGGGACAGGGTCCTACAATGAGCAGTTCTTC.

This clone showed up just a few times. The CDR3 region is CASSSRQLNTEAFF. CDR3 sequence (DNA): TGCGCCAGCAGCTCTAGACAGTTGAACACTGAAGCTTTCTTT. V usage is TRBV5-1 and J usage is TRBJ1-1, with D perhaps TRBD1 (5 bases). Trimming shortened V by 3 bases and J by 0 bases, and 9 bases separated the two germline ends. The CDR3 covers 14 residues. Germline-derived CDR1 and CDR2 are SGHRS and YFSETQ.

V gene TRBV7-8 combines with J gene TRBJ2-1, with TRBD2 identical over 11 bases. Germline assignment: CDR1 SGHVS and CDR2 FQNEAQ. V was clipped by 5 bases and J by 7 bases; unmatched bases: 10. This CDR3 region has 16 residues. The CDR3: CASSTDLAGGWNEQFF. CDR3 coding DNA: TGTGCCAGCAGCACAGATCTAGCGGGGGGATGGAATGAGCAGTTCTTC. The full variable domain, rest sourced from reference TRBV7-8 and TRBJ2-1, is GAGVSQSPRYKVAKRGQDVALRCDPISGHVSLFWYQQALGQGPEFLTYFQNEAQLDKSGLPSDRFFAERPEGSVSTLKIQRTQQEDSAVYLCASSTDLAGGWNEQFFGPGTRLTVL.

V gene TRBV28 combines with J gene TRBJ2-1; TRBD2 might be the D (6 bases). Trimming took 4 bases from V and 0 from J, leaving 13 bases between them. The CDR3 is 16 residues long. The germline CDR1 and CDR2 sequences are MDHEN and SYDVKM. CDR3 sequence reads: CASSSPLTSSYNEQFF. The DNA for the CDR3 is TGTGCCAGCAGTTCGCCACTGACTAGCTCCTACAATGAGCAGTTCTTC.

The chain links TRBV5-1 to TRBJ1-4; unclear D gene. The CDR3 runs to 16 residues. V was trimmed by 4 bases and J by 0 bases, leaving 13 bases between them. CDR1 and CDR2 (germline): SGHRS, YFSETQ. The CDR3 loop reads CASSPRAQATNEKLFF. The CDR3 nucleotides are TGCGCCAGCAGCCCACGCGCTCAGGCAACTAATGAAAAACTGTTTTTT.

This rearrangement joins TRBV28 to TRBJ2-7; TRBD1 matches 7 bases. The germline V gene has CDR1 MDHEN and CDR2 SYDVKM. The V and J ends lost 4 bases and 3 bases, in that order; junction bases with no gene match: 6. The CDR3 covers 14 residues. Here the CDR3 reads CASSSRQGSYEQYF. The CDR3 DNA is TGTGCCAGCAGTTCACGACAGGGTAGCTACGAGCAGTACTTC.